This TCR beta chain was found in a study of graft-versus-host responses after intestinal transplantation. Study-level background: Transplant recipients had multivisceral, liver-intestinal, or isolated intestinal grafts. Anti-thymocyte globulin induction, then tacrolimus and steroids for about 3 years, went to all recipients.

Study-level points and caveats: The study found high graft-versus-host to host-versus-graft clonal ratios in allografts of patients with graft-donor T cell macrochimerism. Among recipient marrow samples, GvH clones were found; some appeared first in ileum or blood.

The CDR3 consists of 14 residues. V gave up 0 bases and J gave up 10 bases, with 17 bases separating them. Germline V CDR1 and CDR2: GTSNPN, SVGIG (reference sequence). TCRdb keeps only in-frame clones here, not all; method: immunoSEQ multiplex PCR. The sample lists about 88,000 clones; just under 95% were seen once. Points on this clone: As yet, its antigen is unknown.

The clonotype comes from a human donor who received an intestinal transplant. Sequences were derived from unstimulated CD4+ T cells sorted from spleen or lymph node cells, sampled before intestinal transplant. This chain connects TRBV30 to TRBJ2-3; the D gene is possibly TRBD1 (6 bases). CDR3 residues: CAWSVPPDRRPQYF. Here the CDR3 DNA reads TGTGCCTGGAGTGTACCCCCAGACAGGCGTCCGCAGTATTTT.